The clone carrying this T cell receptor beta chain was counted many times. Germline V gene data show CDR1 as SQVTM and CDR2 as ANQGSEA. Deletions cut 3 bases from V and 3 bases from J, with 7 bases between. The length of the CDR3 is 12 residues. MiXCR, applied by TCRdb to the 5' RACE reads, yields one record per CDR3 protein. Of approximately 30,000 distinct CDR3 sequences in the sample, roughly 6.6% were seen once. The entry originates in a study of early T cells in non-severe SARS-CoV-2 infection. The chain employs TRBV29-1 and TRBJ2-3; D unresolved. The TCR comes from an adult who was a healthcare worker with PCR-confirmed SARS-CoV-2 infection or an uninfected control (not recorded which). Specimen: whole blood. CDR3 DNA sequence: TGCAGCGTTGACAGCTTAACAGATACGCAGTATTTT. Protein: CSVDSLTDTQYF.